This TCR beta chain is from a study of T cell responses to AZD1222 COVID-19 vaccine. Study-level background: Both about-4-week and about-12-week second-dose recipients were combined.

TCRdb's table, derived via immunoSEQ multiplex PCR, lists solely in-frame clones and lacks some. The sample lists under 55,000 clones; around 84% were seen once. The CDR3 extends over 13 amino acids. Trimming removed 10 bases from V and 0 bases from J, with 13 bases in between. The germline CDR1 and CDR2 sequences are ENHRY and SYGVKD. Study outcomes and limitations: Of the AZD1222 recipients, only five to seven were seropositive at baseline. Reportedly, nearly half the spike-specific TCRs target unmutated variant regions. After the peak T cell response, and only then, were repertoires sampled.

In the case of this clone: The antigen remains unidentified.

The V and J genes are TRBV10-3 and TRBJ2-7, with D possibly being TRBD2 (5 bases). The sequencing here drew on peripheral blood, taken on day 0 of AZD1222 vaccination. This TCR was recovered from an adult in good health. The CDR3 loop reads CATGRGSSYEQYF. CDR3 DNA sequence: TGTGCCACGGGTAGAGGGTCCTCCTACGAGCAGTACTTC.